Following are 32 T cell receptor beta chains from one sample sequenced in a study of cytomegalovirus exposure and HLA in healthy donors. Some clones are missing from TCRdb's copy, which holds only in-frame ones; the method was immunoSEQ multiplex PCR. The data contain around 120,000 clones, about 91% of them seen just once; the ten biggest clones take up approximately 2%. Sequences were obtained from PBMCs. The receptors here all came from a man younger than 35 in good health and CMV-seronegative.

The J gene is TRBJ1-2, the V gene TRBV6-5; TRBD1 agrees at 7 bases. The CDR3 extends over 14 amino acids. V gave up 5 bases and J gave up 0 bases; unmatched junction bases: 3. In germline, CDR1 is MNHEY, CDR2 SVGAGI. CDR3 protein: CASSVGQSNYGYTF. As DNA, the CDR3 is TGTGCCAGCAGTGTGGGACAGTCTAACTATGGCTACACCTTC.

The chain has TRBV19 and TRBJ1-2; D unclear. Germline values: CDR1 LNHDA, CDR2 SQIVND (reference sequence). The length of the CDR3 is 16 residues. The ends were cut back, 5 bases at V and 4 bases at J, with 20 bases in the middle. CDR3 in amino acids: CASSPSLYERVYGYTF. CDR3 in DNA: TGTGCCAGTAGTCCGTCCCTGTATGAGAGGGTCTATGGCTACACCTTC.

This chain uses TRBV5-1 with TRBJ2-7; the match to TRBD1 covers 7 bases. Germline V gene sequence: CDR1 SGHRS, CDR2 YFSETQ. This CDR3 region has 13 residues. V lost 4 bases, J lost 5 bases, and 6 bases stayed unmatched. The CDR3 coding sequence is TGCGCCAGCAGCGCCCAGGGGGACAACGAGCAGTACTTC. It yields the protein CASSAQGDNEQYF.

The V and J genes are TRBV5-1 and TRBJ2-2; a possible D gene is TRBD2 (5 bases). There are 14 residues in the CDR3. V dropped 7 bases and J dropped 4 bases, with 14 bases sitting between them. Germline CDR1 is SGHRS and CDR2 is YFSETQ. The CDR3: CASGEGFGTGELFF. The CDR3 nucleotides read TGCGCCAGCGGAGAGGGCTTCGGCACCGGGGAGCTGTTTTTT.

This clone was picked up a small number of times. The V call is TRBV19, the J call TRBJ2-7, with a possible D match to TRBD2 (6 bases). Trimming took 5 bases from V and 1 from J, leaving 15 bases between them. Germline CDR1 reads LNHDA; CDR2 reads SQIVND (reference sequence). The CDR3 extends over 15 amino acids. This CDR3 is CASSARDFESYEQYF. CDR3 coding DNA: TGTGCCAGTAGTGCCCGGGACTTTGAATCCTACGAGCAGTACTTC.

CDR3 DNA: TGTGCCAGCAGCACGAGTACAGGGACCTACGAGCAGTACTTC. Translation: CASSTSTGTYEQYF. J is TRBJ2-7 and V is TRBV7-9; possibly TRBD1 for D (6 bases). The V gene lost 5 bases and the J gene lost 2 bases, with 13 bases spanning the gap. CDR3 size: 14 residues. In germline, CDR1 is SEHNR, CDR2 FQNEAQ (reference sequence).

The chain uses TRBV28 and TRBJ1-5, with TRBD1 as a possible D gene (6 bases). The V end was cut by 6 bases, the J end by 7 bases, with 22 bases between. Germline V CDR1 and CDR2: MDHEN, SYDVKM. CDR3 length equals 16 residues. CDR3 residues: CASSLIKTGYRQPQHF. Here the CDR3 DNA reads TGTGCCAGCAGCCTAATAAAAACAGGGTATCGGCAGCCCCAGCATTTT.

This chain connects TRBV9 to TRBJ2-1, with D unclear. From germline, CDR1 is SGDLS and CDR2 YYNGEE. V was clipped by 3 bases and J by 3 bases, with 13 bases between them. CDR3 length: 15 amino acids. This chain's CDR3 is CASSDEPQVYNEQFF. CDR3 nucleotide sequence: TGTGCCAGCAGCGACGAGCCTCAGGTCTACAATGAGCAGTTCTTC. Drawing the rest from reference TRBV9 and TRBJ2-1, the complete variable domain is DSGVTQTPKHLITATGQRVTLRCSPRSGDLSVYWYQQSLDQGLQFLIQYYNGEERAKGNILERFSAQQFPDLHSELNLSSLELGDSALYFCASSDEPQVYNEQFFGPGTRLTVL.

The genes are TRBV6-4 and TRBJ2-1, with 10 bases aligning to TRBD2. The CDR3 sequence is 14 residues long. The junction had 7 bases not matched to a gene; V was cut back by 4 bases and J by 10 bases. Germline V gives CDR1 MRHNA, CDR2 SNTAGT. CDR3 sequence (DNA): TGTGCCAGCAGTGTGCTAGCGGGAGACTGGGAGCAGTTCTTC. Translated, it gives CASSVLAGDWEQFF.

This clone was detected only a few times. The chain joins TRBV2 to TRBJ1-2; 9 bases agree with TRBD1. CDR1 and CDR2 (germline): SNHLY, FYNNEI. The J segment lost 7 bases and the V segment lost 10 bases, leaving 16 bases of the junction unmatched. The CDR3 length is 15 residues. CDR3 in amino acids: CAIPTGGVLGSGYTF. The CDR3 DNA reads TGTGCCATCCCGACAGGGGGTGTTTTAGGTAGTGGCTACACCTTC. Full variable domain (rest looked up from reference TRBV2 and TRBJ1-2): EPEVTQTPSHQVTQMGQEVILRCVPISNHLYFYWYRQILGQKVEFLVSFYNNEISEKSEIFDDQFSVERPDGSNFTLKIRSTKLEDSAMYFCAIPTGGVLGSGYTFGSGTRLTVV.

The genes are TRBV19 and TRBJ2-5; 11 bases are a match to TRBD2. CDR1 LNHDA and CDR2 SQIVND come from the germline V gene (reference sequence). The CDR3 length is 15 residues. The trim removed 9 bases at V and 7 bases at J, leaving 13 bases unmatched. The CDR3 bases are TGTGCCAGCCTGAGACTAGCGGGGAGGGTTCGGACCCAGTACTTC. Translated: CASLRLAGRVRTQYF.

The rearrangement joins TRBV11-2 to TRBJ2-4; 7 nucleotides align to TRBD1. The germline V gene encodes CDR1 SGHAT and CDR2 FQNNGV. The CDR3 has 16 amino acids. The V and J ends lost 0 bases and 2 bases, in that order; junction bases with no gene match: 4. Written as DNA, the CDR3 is TGTGCCAGCAGCTTAGAAGGGGGCGCCTCCAAAAACATTCAGTACTTC. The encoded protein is CASSLEGGASKNIQYF.

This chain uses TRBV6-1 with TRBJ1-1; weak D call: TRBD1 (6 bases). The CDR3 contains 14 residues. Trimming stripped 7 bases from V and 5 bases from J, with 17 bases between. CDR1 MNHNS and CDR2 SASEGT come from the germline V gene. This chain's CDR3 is CASMIESGETEAFF. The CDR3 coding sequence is TGTGCCAGCATGATAGAATCAGGGGAAACTGAAGCTTTCTTT.

The CDR3 loop is CAWDRGNTEAFF. The CDR3, as DNA: TGTGCCTGGGACAGGGGTAACACTGAAGCTTTCTTT. The chain employs TRBV30 and TRBJ1-1; 8 nucleotides line up with TRBD1. V lost 5 bases to trimming and J lost 2 bases; unmatched junction nucleotides: 1. The CDR3 is 12 residues long. In germline, CDR1 is GTSNPN, CDR2 SVGIG (reference sequence).

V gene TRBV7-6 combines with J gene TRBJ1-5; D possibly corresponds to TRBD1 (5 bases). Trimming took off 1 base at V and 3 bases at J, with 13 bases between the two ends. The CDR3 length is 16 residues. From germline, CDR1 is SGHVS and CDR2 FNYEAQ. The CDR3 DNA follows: TGTGCCAGCAGCTTAGAGTCAGCAGGGAACAATCAGCCCCAGCATTTT. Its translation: CASSLESAGNNQPQHF.

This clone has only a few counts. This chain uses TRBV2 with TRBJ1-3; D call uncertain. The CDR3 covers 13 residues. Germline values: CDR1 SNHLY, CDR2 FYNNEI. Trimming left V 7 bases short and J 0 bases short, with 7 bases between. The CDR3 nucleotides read TGTGCCAGCAAACCCAGCTCTGGAAACACCATATATTTT. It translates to CASKPSSGNTIYF.

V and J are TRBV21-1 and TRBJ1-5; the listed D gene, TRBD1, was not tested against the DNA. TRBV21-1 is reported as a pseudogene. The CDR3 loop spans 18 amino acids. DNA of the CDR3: TGTGCCAGCAGCAAACCCCCGACAGACAAAGAGCTTAATCAGCCCCAGCATTTT. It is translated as CASSKPPTDKELNQPQHF.

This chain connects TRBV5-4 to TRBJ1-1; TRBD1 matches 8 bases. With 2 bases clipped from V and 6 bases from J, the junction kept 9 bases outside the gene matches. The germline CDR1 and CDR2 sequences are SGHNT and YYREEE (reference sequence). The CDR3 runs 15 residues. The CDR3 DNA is TGTGCCAGCAGCTTCTTACAGGGGGTCTTTGCTGAAGCTTTCTTT. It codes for CASSFLQGVFAEAFF.

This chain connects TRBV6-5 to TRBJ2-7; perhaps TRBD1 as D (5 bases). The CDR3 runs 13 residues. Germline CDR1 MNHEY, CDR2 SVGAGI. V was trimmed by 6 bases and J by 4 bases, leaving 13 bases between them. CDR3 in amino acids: CASRVQGTYEQYF. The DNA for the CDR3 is TGTGCCAGCAGGGTCCAGGGAACTTACGAGCAGTACTTC.

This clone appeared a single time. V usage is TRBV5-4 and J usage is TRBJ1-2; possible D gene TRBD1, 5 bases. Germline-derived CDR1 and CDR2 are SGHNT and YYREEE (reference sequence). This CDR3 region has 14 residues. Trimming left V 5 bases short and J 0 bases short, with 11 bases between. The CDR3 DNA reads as TGTGCCAGCAGGTCGGGGGGTTCTAACTATGGCTACACCTTC. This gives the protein CASRSGGSNYGYTF.

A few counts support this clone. The CDR3 loop is CASSYERRDTEAFF. The CDR3 DNA reads TGTGCCAGCAGTTACGAGCGGCGGGACACTGAAGCTTTCTTT. V is TRBV6-6 and J is TRBJ1-1, with unresolved D. The CDR3 has 14 amino acids. V was pared by 2 bases and J by 3 bases, with 10 bases between. Germline V gene data show CDR1 as MNHNY and CDR2 as SVGAGI (reference sequence).

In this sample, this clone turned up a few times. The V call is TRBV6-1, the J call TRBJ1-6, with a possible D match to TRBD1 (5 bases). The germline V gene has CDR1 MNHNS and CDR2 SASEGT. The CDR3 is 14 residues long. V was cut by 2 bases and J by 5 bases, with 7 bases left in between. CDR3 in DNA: TGTGCCAGCAGTGAATGGGGGGATAATTCACCCCTCCACTTT. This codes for CASSEWGDNSPLHF.

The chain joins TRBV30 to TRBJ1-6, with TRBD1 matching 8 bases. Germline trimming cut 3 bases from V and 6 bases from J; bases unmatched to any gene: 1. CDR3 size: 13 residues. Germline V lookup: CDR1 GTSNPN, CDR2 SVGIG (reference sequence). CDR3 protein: CAWRTGGNSPLHF. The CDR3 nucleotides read TGTGCCTGGAGAACAGGGGGTAATTCACCCCTCCACTTT.

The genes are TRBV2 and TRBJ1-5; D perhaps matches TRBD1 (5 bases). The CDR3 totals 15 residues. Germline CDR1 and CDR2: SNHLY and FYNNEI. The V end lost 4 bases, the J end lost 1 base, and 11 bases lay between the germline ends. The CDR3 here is CASSGTQVSNQPQHF. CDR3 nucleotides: TGTGCCAGCAGTGGGACACAGGTGAGCAATCAGCCCCAGCATTTT.

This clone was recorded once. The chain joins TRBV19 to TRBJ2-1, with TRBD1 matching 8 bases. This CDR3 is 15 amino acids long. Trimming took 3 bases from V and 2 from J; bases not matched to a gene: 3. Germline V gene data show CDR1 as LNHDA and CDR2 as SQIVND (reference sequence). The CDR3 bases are TGTGCCAGTAGTATCGGACAGGGCCCCTACAATGAGCAGTTCTTC. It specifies CASSIGQGPYNEQFF.

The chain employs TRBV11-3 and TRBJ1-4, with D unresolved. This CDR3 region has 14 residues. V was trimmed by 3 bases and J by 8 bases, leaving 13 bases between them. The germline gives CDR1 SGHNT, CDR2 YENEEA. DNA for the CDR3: TGTGCCAGCAGCTTTCAGGCCGCGCCGGAAAAACTGTTTTTT. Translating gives CASSFQAAPEKLFF.

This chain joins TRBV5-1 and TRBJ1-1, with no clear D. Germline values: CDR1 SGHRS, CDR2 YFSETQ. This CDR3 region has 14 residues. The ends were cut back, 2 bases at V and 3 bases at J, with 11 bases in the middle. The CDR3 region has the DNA TGCGCCAGCAGCTTTGCGTTGCAGGACACTGAAGCTTTCTTT. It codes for CASSFALQDTEAFF.

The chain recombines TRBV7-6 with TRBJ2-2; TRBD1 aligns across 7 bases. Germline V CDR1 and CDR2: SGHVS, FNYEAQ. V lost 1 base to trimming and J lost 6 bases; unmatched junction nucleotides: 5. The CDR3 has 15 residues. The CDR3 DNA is TGTGCCAGCAGCTTAGGTACAGGGGTTGCCGGGGAGCTGTTTTTT. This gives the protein CASSLGTGVAGELFF.

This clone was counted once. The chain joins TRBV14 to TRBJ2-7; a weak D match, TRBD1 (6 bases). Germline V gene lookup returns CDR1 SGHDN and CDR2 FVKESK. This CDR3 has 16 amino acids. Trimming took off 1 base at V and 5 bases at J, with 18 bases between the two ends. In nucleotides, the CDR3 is TGTGCCAGCAGCCAAGTTTTGGTACAGGGTGGCGACGAGCAGTACTTC. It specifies CASSQVLVQGGDEQYF.

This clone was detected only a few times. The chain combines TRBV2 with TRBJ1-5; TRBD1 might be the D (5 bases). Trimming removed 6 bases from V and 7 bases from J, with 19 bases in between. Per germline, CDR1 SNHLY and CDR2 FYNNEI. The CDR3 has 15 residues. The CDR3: CASRGTGTSRQPQHF. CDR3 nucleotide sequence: TGTGCCAGCAGGGGAACAGGTACCTCGAGGCAGCCCCAGCATTTT.

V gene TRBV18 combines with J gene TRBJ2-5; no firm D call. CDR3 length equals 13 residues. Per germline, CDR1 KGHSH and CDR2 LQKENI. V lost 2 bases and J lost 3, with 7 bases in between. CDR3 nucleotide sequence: TGTGCCAGCTCACCATCTCGAGAAGAGACCCAGTACTTC. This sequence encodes CASSPSREETQYF.

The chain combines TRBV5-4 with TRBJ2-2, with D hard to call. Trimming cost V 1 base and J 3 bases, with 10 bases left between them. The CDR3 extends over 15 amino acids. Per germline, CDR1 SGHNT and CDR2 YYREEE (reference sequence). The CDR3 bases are TGTGCCAGCAGCTTGTGGCAGGCGTACACCGGGGAGCTGTTTTTT. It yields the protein CASSLWQAYTGELFF.